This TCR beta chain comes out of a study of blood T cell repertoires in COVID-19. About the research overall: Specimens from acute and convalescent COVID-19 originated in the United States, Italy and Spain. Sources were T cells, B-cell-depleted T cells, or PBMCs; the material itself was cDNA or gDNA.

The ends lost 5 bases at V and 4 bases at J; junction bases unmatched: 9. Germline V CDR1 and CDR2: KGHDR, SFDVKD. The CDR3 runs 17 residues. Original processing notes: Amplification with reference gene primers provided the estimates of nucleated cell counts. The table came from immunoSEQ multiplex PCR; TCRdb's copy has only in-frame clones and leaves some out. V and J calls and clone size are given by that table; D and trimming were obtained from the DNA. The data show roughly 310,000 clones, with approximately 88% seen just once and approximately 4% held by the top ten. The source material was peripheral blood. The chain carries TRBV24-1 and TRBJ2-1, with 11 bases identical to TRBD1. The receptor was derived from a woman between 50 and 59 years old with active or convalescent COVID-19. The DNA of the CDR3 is TGTGCCACCAGTGTTTCCCCCGGGACAGGGGGTTACAATGAGCAGTTCTTC. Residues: CATSVSPGTGGYNEQFF.